In its sample, the clone carrying this T cell receptor (beta chain) was seen once. This sample stems from a study of PD-1 blockade in mismatch repair-deficient tumors. The CDR3 contains 15 residues. J was trimmed by 1 base and V by 4 bases; bases with no gene match: 4. Germline loops: CDR1 SGHTS, CDR2 YDEGEE. The table came from immunoSEQ multiplex PCR; TCRdb's copy has only in-frame clones and leaves some out. Among tens of thousands of clones listed, 70% to 90% were seen once. This TCR derives from an adult with mismatch repair-deficient cancer. The rearrangement links TRBV5-8 to TRBJ1-4; 7 bases match TRBD1. Sequenced material: peripheral blood, taken 44 weeks after starting pembrolizumab. Here the CDR3 reads CASSPTGLTNEKLFF. The CDR3 DNA follows: TGTGCCAGCAGCCCGACAGGGCTAACTAATGAAAAACTGTTTTTT.